This T cell receptor (beta chain) was profiled in a study of shared clonotypes between healthy human individuals. Study information: Each donor's CD4 naive and CD4 memory cells filled three plates apiece, CD8 naive two, and CD8 memory one.

TCRdb's table, derived via immunoSEQ multiplex PCR, lists solely in-frame clones and lacks some. The sample includes roughly 1 million clones, about 75% of them seen just once. This CDR3 contains 14 residues. Germline V gene sequence: CDR1 MRHNA, CDR2 SNTAGT. V was pared by 2 bases and J by 1 base, with 8 bases between. Material for sequencing was memory CD4+ T cells sorted from blood. Subset meaning: CD45RA-negative fraction. The clonotype comes from a young man in good health. The gene calls are TRBV6-4 and TRBJ1-1; weak D call: TRBD1 (6 bases). CDR3 DNA: TGTGCCAGCAGTGACGGACAGAAGAACACTGAAGCTTTCTTT. This codes for CASSDGQKNTEAFF.